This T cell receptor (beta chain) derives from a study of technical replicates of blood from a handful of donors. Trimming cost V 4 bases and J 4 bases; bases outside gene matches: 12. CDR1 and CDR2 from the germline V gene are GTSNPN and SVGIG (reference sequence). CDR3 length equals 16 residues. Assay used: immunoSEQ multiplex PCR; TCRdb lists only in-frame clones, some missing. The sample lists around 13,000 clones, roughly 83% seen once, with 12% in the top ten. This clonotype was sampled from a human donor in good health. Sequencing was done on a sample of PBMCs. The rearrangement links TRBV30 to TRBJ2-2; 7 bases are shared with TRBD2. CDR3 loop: CAWKRPWGGSTGELFF. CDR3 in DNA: TGTGCCTGGAAAAGGCCCTGGGGAGGGAGCACCGGGGAGCTGTTTTTT.